Presented here are 15 T cell receptor beta chains from one specimen sequenced in a study of blood T cell repertoires in COVID-19. The repertoire was sequenced with immunoSEQ multiplex PCR; TCRdb's copy has only in-frame clones and lacks some. Of 250,000 to 350,000 clones in the sample, roughly nine tenths were seen once. Specimen: PBMCs or T cells enriched from blood (not recorded which). Every receptor here comes from a man between 60 and 75 years old who had recovered from COVID-19.

CDR3 DNA: TGTGCCAGCAGCTTAGGCGAGTCCTACGAGCAGTACTTC. Translation gives CASSLGESYEQYF. The V gene is TRBV7-8, the J gene TRBJ2-7; D ambiguous. Trimming cost V 1 base and J 1 base, with 5 bases left between them. CDR1 and CDR2 from the germline V gene are SGHVS and FQNEAQ. CDR3 length: 13 amino acids.

The V and J genes are TRBV7-9 and TRBJ1-2; no clear D. Trimming stripped 2 bases from V and 6 bases from J, with 10 bases between. There are 13 residues in the CDR3. Germline CDR1 reads SEHNR; CDR2 reads FQNEAQ (reference sequence). The CDR3 spells CASSLNSPHGYTF. CDR3 nucleotide sequence: TGTGCCAGCAGCTTAAACAGCCCACATGGCTACACCTTC.

This sequence joins TRBV7-3 and TRBJ1-3; a weak D match, TRBD1 (5 bases). This CDR3 contains 15 residues. Trimming removed 2 bases from V and 2 bases from J, with 10 bases in between. CDR1 SGHTA and CDR2 FQGTGA come from the germline V gene. The CDR3 DNA follows: TGTGCCAGCAGCTTACTGGGGGGTCCTGGAAACACCATATATTTT. Translating gives CASSLLGGPGNTIYF.

This clone was seen once. V usage is TRBV4-2 and J usage is TRBJ2-5; 9 positions agree with TRBD2. CDR3 size: 17 residues. Germline CDR1 reads LGHNA; CDR2 reads YNFKEQ. Trimming cost V 4 bases and J 5 bases; bases outside gene matches: 14. The CDR3 DNA reads as TGTGCCAGCAGCCCCATCTGGGGAGCGGGGGGTGTCGAGACCCAGTACTTC. It specifies CASSPIWGAGGVETQYF.

The genes are TRBV7-9 and TRBJ2-1; 7 bases line up with TRBD1. Germline trimming cut 5 bases from V and 9 bases from J; bases unmatched to any gene: 13. The germline V gene has CDR1 SEHNR and CDR2 FQNEAQ (reference sequence). This CDR3 is 15 amino acids long. CDR3: CASSASQGPHFEQFF. CDR3 nucleotide sequence: TGTGCCAGCAGCGCCTCACAGGGGCCCCATTTTGAGCAGTTCTTC. The complete variable domain, with remaining parts taken from reference TRBV7-9 and TRBJ2-1, reads DTGVSQNPRHKITKRGQNVTFRCDPISEHNRLYWYRQTLGQGPEFLTYFQNEAQLEKSRLLSDRFSAERPKGSFSTLEIQRTEQGDSAMYLCASSASQGPHFEQFFGPGTRLTVL.

The rearrangement links TRBV25-1 to TRBJ1-2; possibly TRBD1 for D (6 bases). Germline assignment: CDR1 MGHDK and CDR2 SYGVNS. Trimming pared 5 bases from V and 8 bases from J, leaving 24 bases between. This CDR3 is 16 amino acids long. CDR3 protein: CASSTGRELELAGYTF. CDR3 sequence (DNA): TGTGCCAGCAGTACAGGGAGAGAACTGGAACTGGCGGGCTACACCTTC.

The rearrangement links TRBV28 to TRBJ1-4, with D possibly matching TRBD1 (6 bases). The CDR3 has 16 amino acids. Germline V lookup: CDR1 MDHEN, CDR2 SYDVKM. Trimming left V 2 bases short and J 8 bases short, with 18 bases between. CDR3 residues: CASSLRDRSKYEKLFF. For the CDR3, the DNA is TGTGCCAGCAGTTTACGCGACAGGTCGAAATACGAAAAACTGTTTTTT. The variable domain in full, with the rest retrieved from reference TRBV28 and TRBJ1-4, is DVKVTQSSRYLVKRTGEKVFLECVQDMDHENMFWYRQDPGLGLRLIYFSYDVKMKEKGDIPEGYSVSREKKERFSLILESASTNQTSMYLCASSLRDRSKYEKLFFGSGTQLSVL.

Worth noting for this clone: The same CDR3 can be traced to other DNA sequences in this sample. The chain links TRBV5-1 to TRBJ2-1, with D possibly being TRBD1 (5 bases). The V gene lost 1 base and the J gene lost 3 bases, with 5 bases spanning the gap. There are 13 residues in the CDR3. Germline assignment: CDR1 SGHRS and CDR2 YFSETQ. Here the CDR3 reads CASSLTGYNEQFF. In nucleotides, the CDR3 is TGCGCCAGCAGCTTGACAGGCTACAATGAGCAGTTCTTC. The complete variable domain, with remaining parts taken from reference TRBV5-1 and TRBJ2-1, reads KAGVTQTPRYLIKTRGQQVTLSCSPISGHRSVSWYQQTPGQGLQFLFEYFSETQRNKGNFPGRFSGRQFSNSRSEMNVSTLELGDSALYLCASSLTGYNEQFFGPGTRLTVL.

This chain connects TRBV5-1 to TRBJ2-1, with 9 bases matching TRBD1. V shed 3 bases and J 7 bases; nucleotides not matched to a gene: 8. CDR1 SGHRS and CDR2 YFSETQ come from the germline V gene. The CDR3 spans 15 residues. CDR3 in amino acids: CASSYRDRVMNEQFF. The CDR3 region has the DNA TGCGCCAGCAGCTACCGGGACAGGGTAATGAATGAGCAGTTCTTC. Supplemented by reference TRBV5-1 and TRBJ2-1, the full variable domain reads KAGVTQTPRYLIKTRGQQVTLSCSPISGHRSVSWYQQTPGQGLQFLFEYFSETQRNKGNFPGRFSGRQFSNSRSEMNVSTLELGDSALYLCASSYRDRVMNEQFFGPGTRLTVL.

The genes are TRBV5-6 and TRBJ1-3; TRBD1 agrees at 8 bases. Germline trimming cut 5 bases from V and 1 base from J; bases unmatched to any gene: 2. The CDR3 spans 14 residues. Germline CDR1 reads SGHDT; CDR2 reads YYEEEE. This chain's CDR3 is CASRRTGSGNTIYF. The CDR3 DNA sequence: TGTGCCAGCAGGCGGACAGGGTCTGGAAACACCATATATTTT.

J is TRBJ2-3 and V is TRBV5-1, with 10 bases that match TRBD2. Germline CDR1 and CDR2: SGHRS and YFSETQ. V lost 5 bases and J lost 5; bases outside the gene matches: 8. CDR3 length equals 15 residues. The CDR3 loop is CASRSLAGVVDTQYF. The CDR3 nucleotides are TGCGCCAGCAGATCTCTAGCGGGAGTAGTAGATACGCAGTATTTT.

The rearrangement joins TRBV5-1 to TRBJ1-2; D uncertain. This CDR3 comprises 14 residues. Germline CDR1 is SGHRS and CDR2 is YFSETQ. V lost 4 bases and J 4 bases, leaving 14 bases between the germline ends. In nucleotides, the CDR3 is TGCGCCAGCAGCCCAGGACTGGCCTCCTATGGCTACACCTTC. The encoded protein is CASSPGLASYGYTF. The full variable domain, its missing parts supplied by reference TRBV5-1 and TRBJ1-2, is KAGVTQTPRYLIKTRGQQVTLSCSPISGHRSVSWYQQTPGQGLQFLFEYFSETQRNKGNFPGRFSGRQFSNSRSEMNVSTLELGDSALYLCASSPGLASYGYTFGSGTRLTVV.

In nucleotides, the CDR3 is TGTGCCAGCAGCCAGAGGGTCGCAGGGGATCTCACCTCTGGAAACACCATATATTTT. As protein: CASSQRVAGDLTSGNTIYF. The gene calls are TRBV7-9 and TRBJ1-3; D perhaps matches TRBD1 (6 bases). CDR3 size: 19 residues. The germline V gene has CDR1 SEHNR and CDR2 FQNEAQ (reference sequence). Trimming took 5 bases from V and 0 from J, leaving 23 bases between them.

The CDR3 spells CASMGEPSYEQYF. CDR3 DNA: TGCGCCAGCATGGGAGAGCCGTCCTACGAGCAGTACTTC. The J gene is TRBJ2-7, the V gene TRBV10-2, with D maybe TRBD2 (5 bases). The length of the CDR3 is 13 residues. Germline V CDR1 and CDR2: WSHSY, SAAADI. V was cut by 7 bases and J by 1 base, with 11 bases left in between.

The chain has TRBV20-1 and TRBJ2-7; D might be TRBD1 (6 bases). The V and J ends lost 6 bases and 1 base respectively, with 16 bases between them. CDR3 length: 14 residues. CDR1 is DFQATT, CDR2 SNEGSKA, per germline (reference sequence). The CDR3 DNA is TGCAGTGCGAGTGCCCCAGGGGTATCCTACGAGCAGTACTTC. Translated: CSASAPGVSYEQYF.